This TCR beta chain was obtained from a study of T cell responses to AZD1222 COVID-19 vaccine. Study findings and constraints: Most donors were white British and more were female, and clonal diversity was possibly underestimated. Following two doses of AZD1222, Spike-specific TCR breadth and depth rose. Regions left unmutated in variants are reportedly the target of nearly half of spike-specific TCRs. Dominant at 160-218 and 743-854, vaccine-associated CD4 TCRs also spanned spike.

V was cut by 5 bases and J by 3 bases, with 11 bases left in between. CDR3 length: 13 residues. CDR1 is SQVTM, CDR2 ANQGSEA, per germline. Using immunoSEQ multiplex PCR, the repertoire was profiled, and TCRdb retains in-frame clones only, with some absent. This sample has 150,000 to 200,000 clones; 92% occur once, and the top ten carry approximately 1.1%. About this clone itself: Its target is unknown.

The chain is built from TRBV29-1 and TRBJ1-5, with D possibly TRBD1 on 6 matching bases. This TCR came from an adult who received the AZD1222 COVID-19 vaccine. The material sequenced was peripheral blood, taken 28 days after the second AZD1222 dose. The CDR3 reads CSVLQGHNQPQHF. In DNA form, the CDR3 reads TGCAGCGTTCTTCAGGGACACAATCAGCCCCAGCATTTT.